This TCR beta chain appears in the sequencing data of a study of blood T cell repertoires in COVID-19. As for the study in general: Sources were T cells, B-cell-depleted T cells, or PBMCs; the material itself was cDNA or gDNA.

In the original workflow: It was from reference gene primer amplification that nucleated cell counts were estimated. The protocol was immunoSEQ multiplex PCR, while the TCRdb copy is restricted to in-frame clones and leaves out a portion. V and J calls and clone size are copied from that table; D and trimming were computed from the DNA. The sample records 300,000 to 400,000 clones, around nine tenths being singletons. It was during active infection that Seattle patients were enrolled and then longitudinally followed. Sequencing was performed on peripheral blood. This TCR was recovered from a woman in her seventies with COVID-19, enrolled during active disease.

The chain's CDR3 is CASSSGQHGYTF. Here the CDR3 DNA reads TGTGCCAGCAGTTCCGGACAGCACGGCTACACCTTC. This chain uses TRBV25-1 with TRBJ1-2; tentatively, D is TRBD1 (6 bases). The CDR3 is 12 amino acids. Germline CDR1 reads MGHDK; CDR2 reads SYGVNS. Trimming stripped 5 bases from V and 8 bases from J, with 12 bases between.